This is a list of T cell receptor beta chains from one sample in a study of blood T cell repertoires in COVID-19. Clones were sequenced by immunoSEQ multiplex PCR, and TCRdb holds only the in-frame ones, with some missing. The data hold approximately 110,000 clones, with around 86% observed a single time. The sample consisted of peripheral blood. These receptor sequences come from a man aged 35-49 years with acute or convalescent COVID-19. The CDR3 runs from the conserved cysteine through the conserved F or W. The order of the fields is clone size, J gene, V gene, D gene, CDR3 DNA, CDR3 protein. The D gene is left open where the match is weak. Size is omitted from some rows. Given values are once, few, many or a class for expanded clones.

.,TRBJ2-2,TRBV19,.,TGTGCCAGTAGTATGATCGGGAAGGGGAACACCGGGGAGCTGTTTTTT,CASSMIGKGNTGELFF
.,TRBJ2-3,TRBV10-1,.,TGCGCCAGCAGCGAGGACAGTAGCACAGATACGCAGTATTTT,CASSEDSSTDTQYF
once,TRBJ1-1,TRBV7-2,TRBD1,TGTGCCAGCAGCGATAGACAGGGTAGGGACACTGAAGCTTTCTTT,CASSDRQGRDTEAFF
.,TRBJ2-7,TRBV6-2/TRBV6-3,TRBD2,TGTGCCAGCAACCCTAGCGGGAGAAACCGCGAGCAGTACTTC,CASNPSGRNREQYF
.,TRBJ2-2,TRBV5-1,TRBD1,TGCGCCAGCAGCTACATCCGGGACAGGGGTAGGGCCGGGGAGCTGTTTTTT,CASSYIRDRGRAGELFF
.,TRBJ2-7,TRBV5-8,TRBD2,TGTGCCAGCAGCCCGCGATGGACTAGCGGGAGCGGTGAGCAGTACTTC,CASSPRWTSGSGEQYF
.,TRBJ1-4,TRBV12-2,.,TGTGCAAGTCGCTTCCGGTCGGAGGAAAAACTGTTTTTT,CASRFRSEEKLFF
.,TRBJ2-5,TRBV7-6,.,TGTGCCAGCAGCTCCCAGGTTAGCCAAGAGACCCAGTACTTC,CASSSQVSQETQYF
few,TRBJ2-3,TRBV7-3,TRBD2,TGTGCCAGCAGACCTGGGACTAGCGGGGTTACAGATACGCAGTATTTT,CASRPGTSGVTDTQYF
.,TRBJ2-2,TRBV2,.,TGTGCCAGCAGATTATCCGGGGAGCTGTTTTTT,CASRLSGELFF
.,TRBJ1-6,TRBV9,.,TGTGCCAGCAGCGTAGGGCCAAGCTCCTATAATTCACCCCTCCACTTT,CASSVGPSSYNSPLHF
once,TRBJ1-2,TRBV19,TRBD1,TGTGCCAGTAGCCGGACAGGGGGTAACTATGGCTACACCTTC,CASSRTGGNYGYTF
.,TRBJ2-3,TRBV20-1,TRBD2,TGCAGTGCTAGTAGAATTGGTAGCGGGAGTACAGATACGCAGTATTTT,CSASRIGSGSTDTQYF
.,TRBJ2-7,TRBV6-4,TRBD1,TGTGCCACGCCGCGGGACAGGGACTACGAGCAGTACTTC,CATPRDRDYEQYF
.,TRBJ1-1,TRBV6-6,.,TGTGCCAGCAGACTGACAGGAGGATGGAACACTGAAGCTTTCTTT,CASRLTGGWNTEAFF
.,TRBJ2-1,TRBV5-6,TRBD2,TGTGCCAGCAGACTGTTGCAACTAGCGGGACCCTACAATGAGCAGTTCTTC,CASRLLQLAGPYNEQFF
.,TRBJ1-5,TRBV30,.,TGTGCCTGGGCCTCGGGGGGGGGAGGCAATCAGCCCCAGCATTTT,CAWASGGGGNQPQHF
.,TRBJ1-2,TRBV19,TRBD1,TGTGCCAGTAGTACTCCGGCTTCGGACAGGGCTAACTATGGCTACACCTTC,CASSTPASDRANYGYTF
.,TRBJ1-2,TRBV29-1,.,TGCAGCGTTGAATTGGGGGACTTCTATGGCTACACCTTC,CSVELGDFYGYTF
.,TRBJ2-7,TRBV6-5,.,TGTGCCAGCAGTTACAGTGCGGTTACCTACGAGCAGTACTTC,CASSYSAVTYEQYF
.,TRBJ2-1,TRBV5-1,.,TGCGCCAGCAGCTTGGCCCTAAATGAGCAGTTCTTC,CASSLALNEQFF
.,TRBJ1-1,TRBV5-5,.,TGTGCCAGCAGCCTGGGGGGGCGTTGGGAGGGCACTGAAGCTTTCTTT,CASSLGGRWEGTEAFF
.,TRBJ1-2,TRBV4-1,TRBD1,TGCGCCAGCAGCCAGGGACAGGGGGGACCTAACTATGGCTACACCTTC,CASSQGQGGPNYGYTF
.,TRBJ1-5,TRBV18,TRBD1,TGTGCCAGCTCTCAAGAGGGACAGGCTGTTCAGCCCCAGCATTTT,CASSQEGQAVQPQHF
.,TRBJ1-2,TRBV6-2/TRBV6-3,.,TGTGCCAGCAGTTACGTGCAGGGCAACTATGGCTACACCTTC,CASSYVQGNYGYTF